The rows below give T cell receptor beta chains drawn from one sample of a study of cytomegalovirus exposure and HLA in healthy donors. Assay: immunoSEQ multiplex PCR; the TCRdb copy retains only in-frame clones and omits some. The table shows around 170,000 clones, with around 78% occurring only once. The sequencing sample was made of PBMCs. The receptors here all came from a woman between 45 and 60 years old in good health and CMV-seropositive. Both conserved end residues are part of each CDR3. Fields, in order: V gene, clone size, CDR3 length, D gene, J gene, CDR3 DNA, CDR3 protein. D genes are given only for firm matches. Size tells how often a clone was seen (once, few, many) or the class of an expanded clone, and some rows leave it out.

V: TRBV7-6
size: many
length: 16
D: .
J: TRBJ1-4
DNA: TGTGCCAGCAGCTCCCAGACTCCCGGAAGGGGTGAAAAACTGTTTTTT
CDR3: CASSSQTPGRGEKLFF

V: TRBV6-1
size: .
length: 15
D: .
J: TRBJ1-6
DNA: TGTGCCAGCAGTGAAGGTCGCCGGTCCAATTCACCCCTCCACTTT
CDR3: CASSEGRRSNSPLHF

V: TRBV11-2
size: few
length: 17
D: .
J: TRBJ2-6
DNA: TGTGCCAGCAGGTTCCTAGACGTGCTCTCTGGGGCCAACGGCCTGACTTTC
CDR3: CASRFLDVLSGANGLTF

V: TRBV2
size: .
length: 13
D: .
J: TRBJ2-7
DNA: TGTGAGTGCTCCCGGGGAACTTTCGGTAGGCAGTACTTC
CDR3: CECSRGTFGRQYF

V: TRBV7-6
size: .
length: 15
D: .
J: TRBJ1-3
DNA: TGTGCCAGCAGCCCTACTCAGGGCTTCGGAAACACCATATACTTT
CDR3: CASSPTQGFGNTIYF

V: TRBV20-1
size: .
length: 11
D: .
J: TRBJ1-1
DNA: TGCAGTGCTGACAGTAACACTGAAGCTTTCTTT
CDR3: CSADSNTEAFF

V: TRBV2
size: .
length: 11
D: .
J: TRBJ2-7
DNA: TGTGCCAGCGTCTCAGGCTACGAGCAGTACTTC
CDR3: CASVSGYEQYF

V: TRBV28
size: few
length: 15
D: TRBD1
J: TRBJ2-1
DNA: TGTGCCAGCAGTTCTGCCGGGACAGGGAGGAATGAGCAGTTCTTC
CDR3: CASSSAGTGRNEQFF

V: TRBV19
size: .
length: 15
D: .
J: TRBJ2-2
DNA: TGTGCCAGTAACCCGACGTGGGCTAACACCGGGGAGCTGTTTTTT
CDR3: CASNPTWANTGELFF

V: TRBV4-3
size: .
length: 15
D: TRBD1
J: TRBJ1-3
DNA: TGCGCCAGCAGCCAATCGGACAGGGGAGGAAACACCATATATTTT
CDR3: CASSQSDRGGNTIYF

V: TRBV9
size: .
length: 13
D: .
J: TRBJ2-1
DNA: TGTGCCAGCAGCGTAGACGGCGGGACCCACCCGTTCTTC
CDR3: CASSVDGGTHPFF

V: TRBV6-6
size: few
length: 15
D: TRBD2
J: TRBJ2-2
DNA: TGTGCCAGCAGTTACTCCGGGGGGTACACCGGGGAGCTGTTTTTT
CDR3: CASSYSGGYTGELFF

V: TRBV21-1
size: .
length: 13
D: .
J: TRBJ2-3
DNA: TGTGCCAGCAGCACAATAGAGGTAGATACGCAGTATTTT
CDR3: CASSTIEVDTQYF

V: TRBV5-1
size: .
length: 15
D: TRBD2
J: TRBJ2-5
DNA: TGCGCCAGCAGCTCGACTAGCGGGAGTAAAGAGACCCAGTACTTC
CDR3: CASSSTSGSKETQYF

V: TRBV7-2
size: .
length: 16
D: TRBD2
J: TRBJ2-5
DNA: TGTGCCAGCAGCTTACCCACTAGCGGGGGGCTAGAGACCCAGTACTTC
CDR3: CASSLPTSGGLETQYF

V: TRBV5-1
size: .
length: 15
D: TRBD1
J: TRBJ2-3
DNA: TGCGCCAGCACCGACAGGGTCCCTAGCACAGATACGCAGTATTTT
CDR3: CASTDRVPSTDTQYF